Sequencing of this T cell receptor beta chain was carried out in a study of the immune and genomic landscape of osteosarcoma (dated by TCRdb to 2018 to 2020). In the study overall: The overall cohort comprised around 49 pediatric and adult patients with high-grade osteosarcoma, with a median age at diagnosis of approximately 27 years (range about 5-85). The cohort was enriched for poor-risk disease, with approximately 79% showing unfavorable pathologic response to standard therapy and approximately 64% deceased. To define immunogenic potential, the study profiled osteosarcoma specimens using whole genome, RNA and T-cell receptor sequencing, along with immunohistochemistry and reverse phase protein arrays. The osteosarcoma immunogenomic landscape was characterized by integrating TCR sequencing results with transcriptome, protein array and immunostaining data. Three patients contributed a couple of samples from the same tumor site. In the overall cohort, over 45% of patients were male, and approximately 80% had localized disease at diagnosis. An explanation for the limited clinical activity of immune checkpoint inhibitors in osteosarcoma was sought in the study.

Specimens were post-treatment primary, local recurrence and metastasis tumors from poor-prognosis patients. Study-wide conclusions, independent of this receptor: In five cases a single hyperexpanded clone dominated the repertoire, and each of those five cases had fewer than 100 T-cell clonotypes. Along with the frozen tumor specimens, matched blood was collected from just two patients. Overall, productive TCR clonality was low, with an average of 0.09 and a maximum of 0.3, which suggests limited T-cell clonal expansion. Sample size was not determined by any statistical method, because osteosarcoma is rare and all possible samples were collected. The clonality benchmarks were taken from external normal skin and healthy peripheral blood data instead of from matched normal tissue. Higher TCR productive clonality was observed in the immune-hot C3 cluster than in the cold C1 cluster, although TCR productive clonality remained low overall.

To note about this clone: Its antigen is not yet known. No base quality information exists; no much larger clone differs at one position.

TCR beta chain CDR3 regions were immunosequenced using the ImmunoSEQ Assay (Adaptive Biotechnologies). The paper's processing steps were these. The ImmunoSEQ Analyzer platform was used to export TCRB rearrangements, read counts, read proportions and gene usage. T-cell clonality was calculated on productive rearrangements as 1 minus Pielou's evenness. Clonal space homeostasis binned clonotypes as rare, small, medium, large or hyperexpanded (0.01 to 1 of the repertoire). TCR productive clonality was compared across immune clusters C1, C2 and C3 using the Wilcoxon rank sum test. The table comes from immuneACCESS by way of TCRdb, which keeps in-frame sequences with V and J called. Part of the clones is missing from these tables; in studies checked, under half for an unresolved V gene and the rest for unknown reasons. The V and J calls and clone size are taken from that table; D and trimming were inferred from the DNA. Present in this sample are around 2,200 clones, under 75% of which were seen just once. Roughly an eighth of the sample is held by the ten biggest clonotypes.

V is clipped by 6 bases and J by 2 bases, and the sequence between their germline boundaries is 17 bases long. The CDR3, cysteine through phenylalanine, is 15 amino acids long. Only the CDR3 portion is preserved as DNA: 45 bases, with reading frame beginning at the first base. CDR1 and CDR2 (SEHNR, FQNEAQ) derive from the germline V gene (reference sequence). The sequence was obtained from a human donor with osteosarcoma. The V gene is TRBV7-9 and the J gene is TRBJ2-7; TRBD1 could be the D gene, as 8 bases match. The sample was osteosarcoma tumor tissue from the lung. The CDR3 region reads CASSFTGGGTYEQYF. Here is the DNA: TGTGCCAGCAGTTTCACAGGGGGAGGGACCTACGAGCAGTACTTC.